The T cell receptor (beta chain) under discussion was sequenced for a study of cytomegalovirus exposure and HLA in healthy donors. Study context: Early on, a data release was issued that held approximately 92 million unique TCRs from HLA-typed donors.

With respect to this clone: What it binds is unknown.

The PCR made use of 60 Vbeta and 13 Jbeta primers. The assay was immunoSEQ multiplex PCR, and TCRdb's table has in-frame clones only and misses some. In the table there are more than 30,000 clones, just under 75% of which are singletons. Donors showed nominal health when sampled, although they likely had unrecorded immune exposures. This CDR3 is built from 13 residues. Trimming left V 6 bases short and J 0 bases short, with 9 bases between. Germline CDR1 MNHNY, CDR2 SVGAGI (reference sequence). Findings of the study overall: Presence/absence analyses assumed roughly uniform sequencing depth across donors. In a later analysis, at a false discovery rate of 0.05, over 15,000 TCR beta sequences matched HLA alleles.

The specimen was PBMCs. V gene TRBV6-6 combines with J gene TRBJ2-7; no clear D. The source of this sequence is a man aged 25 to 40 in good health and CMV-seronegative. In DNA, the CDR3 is TGTGCCAGCAGACAGACGAGCTCCTACGAGCAGTACTTC. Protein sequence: CASRQTSSYEQYF.